The next 20 T cell receptor beta chains were all read from a single sample in a study of T-cell memory formation after mild COVID-19. TCRdb reprocessed the 5' RACE reads via MiXCR and lists one record per CDR3 protein. Of 300,000 to 400,000 distinct CDR3 sequences listed, around 28% are singletons. The sequenced material came from PBMCs or a T cell subset sorted from them (not recorded which). Receptor source: an adult woman who had mild COVID-19 (a few samples of this study predate the infection). Cell type and time point are not known.

This chain connects TRBV6-6 to TRBJ2-3, with 8 nucleotides matching TRBD2. V shed 2 bases, J shed 7 bases, and the junction held 8 bases outside the gene matches. This CDR3 is built from 15 residues. CDR1 is MNHNY and CDR2 is SVGAGI in the germline V gene (reference sequence). The CDR3: CASSYGTGGLNTQYF. The CDR3 bases are TGTGCCAGCAGTTACGGAACGGGGGGGCTCAATACGCAGTATTTT.

This clonotype was detected only a few times. V usage is TRBV29-1 and J usage is TRBJ2-7; no clear D. V was clipped by 4 bases and J by 3 bases, with 7 bases between them. The CDR3 is 11 residues long. Germline lookup yields CDR1 SQVTM and CDR2 ANQGSEA. The DNA for the CDR3 is TGCAGCGTTGCCCAAGACTACGAGCAGTACTTC. As protein: CSVAQDYEQYF.

There are many counts of this clonotype. The chain employs TRBV7-8 and TRBJ2-1; D may correspond to TRBD1 or TRBD2 (5 bases each). Germline CDR1 is SGHVS and CDR2 is FQNEAQ. Trimming removed 5 bases from V and 6 bases from J, with 17 bases in between. CDR3 length: 15 residues. In DNA form, the CDR3 reads TGTGCCAGCAGCCCCCGGGGCCGGGGAACCAATGAGCAGTTCTTC. Its protein product is CASSPRGRGTNEQFF.

This chain joins TRBV9 and TRBJ2-1, with 10 bases that match TRBD2. The CDR3 length is 14 residues. CDR1 and CDR2 (germline): SGDLS, YYNGEE. The J segment lost 13 bases and the V segment lost 0 bases, leaving 7 bases of the junction unmatched. For the CDR3, the DNA is TGTGCCAGCAGCGTAGGTAATAGCGGGGGGCTACAGTTCTTC. This encodes CASSVGNSGGLQFF.

This clonotype was counted between two and nine times. The chain employs TRBV9 and TRBJ1-2; 11 positions match TRBD1. With 4 bases clipped from V and 6 bases from J, the junction kept 2 bases outside the gene matches. Germline CDR1 and CDR2: SGDLS and YYNGEE. The CDR3 sequence is 13 residues long. The CDR3 bases are TGTGCCAGCAGCCCGGGACAGGGGGATGGCTACACCTTC. It codes for CASSPGQGDGYTF.

Only a few counts were recorded for this clonotype. The chain couples TRBV2 to TRBJ1-2; D is undetermined. V was clipped by 5 bases and J by 6 bases, with 10 bases between them. CDR1 is SNHLY, CDR2 FYNNEI, per germline. The CDR3 is made up of 12 amino acids. The CDR3 sequence: CASSREKDGYTF. For the CDR3, the DNA is TGTGCCAGCAGTCGGGAAAAGGATGGCTACACCTTC.

This clonotype appeared a few times. CDR3 region: CASSLGPQTETTYEQYF. The CDR3 DNA follows: TGCGCCAGCAGCTTGGGACCACAGACAGAAACAACCTACGAGCAGTACTTC. The rearrangement uses TRBV5-1 and TRBJ2-7, with D possibly matching TRBD1 (5 bases). Germline CDR1 SGHRS, CDR2 YFSETQ. The CDR3 is 17 residues long. Trimming shortened V by 0 bases and J by 2 bases, and 18 bases separated the two germline ends.

The rearrangement joins TRBV9 to TRBJ1-2; D is undetermined. From germline, CDR1 is SGDLS and CDR2 YYNGEE. The CDR3 sequence is 15 residues long. With 0 bases removed from V and 2 bases from J, the gap between germline ends came to 11 bases. The DNA of the CDR3 is TGTGCCAGCAGCGTAGCTACCCGGGCGAACTATGGCTACACCTTC. This gives the protein CASSVATRANYGYTF.

The chain couples TRBV3-1 to TRBJ2-6; D could derive from TRBD1 or TRBD2 (6 bases each). Germline CDR1 LGHDT, CDR2 YNNKEL (reference sequence). V lost 0 bases and J 2 bases, leaving 11 bases between the germline ends. This CDR3 spans 17 amino acids. CDR3 protein: CASSQDQRGAGANVLTF. The CDR3 DNA is TGTGCCAGCAGCCAAGATCAGAGGGGGGCTGGGGCCAACGTCCTGACTTTC.

A few counts support this clonotype. The CDR3 DNA is TGTGCCAGCAGCCAAGATCCCGTAGCGGGAGGGCCGGATACGCAGTATTTT. This gives the protein CASSQDPVAGGPDTQYF. This chain links TRBV3-1 with TRBJ2-3; 11 nucleotides match TRBD2. Germline V lookup: CDR1 LGHDT, CDR2 YNNKEL (reference sequence). Trimming took 0 bases from V and 6 from J; bases not matched to a gene: 8. This CDR3 has 17 amino acids.

In its sample, this clonotype was seen many times. The genes are TRBV6-2 or TRBV6-3 and TRBJ1-5; possible D gene TRBD1, 5 bases. The CDR3 runs 13 residues. Trimming left V 0 bases short and J 5 bases short, with 5 bases between. CDR1 and CDR2 from the germline V gene are MNHEY and SVGEGT. The CDR3 is CASSYSGDQPQHF. Written as DNA, the CDR3 is TGTGCCAGCAGTTACTCAGGGGATCAGCCCCAGCATTTT.

The rearrangement uses TRBV5-1 and TRBJ2-7; possible D gene TRBD1, 6 bases. Germline CDR1 SGHRS, CDR2 YFSETQ. Trimming shortened V by 0 bases and J by 2 bases, and 12 bases separated the two germline ends. This CDR3 region has 15 residues. The CDR3 DNA is TGCGCCAGCAGCTTGGAGACAGGTCGCACCTACGAGCAGTACTTC. It translates to CASSLETGRTYEQYF.

The table lists this clonotype with a few counts. The chain combines TRBV5-1 with TRBJ2-7; 7 bases match TRBD2. J lost 3 bases, V lost 3 bases, and 9 bases had no gene match. The CDR3 has 15 residues. Germline values: CDR1 SGHRS, CDR2 YFSETQ. The CDR3 sequence: CASSSSYVAGYEQYF. The CDR3 DNA is TGCGCCAGCAGCTCATCGTACGTAGCGGGCTACGAGCAGTACTTC.

This clonotype was detected only a few times. This chain uses TRBV5-1 with TRBJ2-7; TRBD2 is a possible D gene (5 bases). The length of the CDR3 is 12 residues. Germline V lookup: CDR1 SGHRS, CDR2 YFSETQ. V dropped 4 bases and J dropped 6 bases, with 11 bases sitting between them. The CDR3 sequence: CASSQDLGEQYF. In nucleotides, the CDR3 is TGCGCCAGCAGCCAGGACTTGGGCGAGCAGTACTTC. Full variable domain (rest looked up from reference TRBV5-1 and TRBJ2-7): KAGVTQTPRYLIKTRGQQVTLSCSPISGHRSVSWYQQTPGQGLQFLFEYFSETQRNKGNFPGRFSGRQFSNSRSEMNVSTLELGDSALYLCASSQDLGEQYFGPGTRLTVT.

The rearrangement uses TRBV7-3 and TRBJ2-1; 10 bases fit TRBD1. The CDR3 consists of 15 residues. Per the germline V gene, CDR1 is SGHTA and CDR2 is FQGTGA. The V gene end was trimmed by 6 bases and the J gene end by 0 bases; junction bases not matched to a gene: 2. Written as DNA, the CDR3 is TGTGCCAGCAGGCGACAGGGGGCCTCCTACAATGAGCAGTTCTTC. Translation: CASRRQGASYNEQFF.

This clonotype was seen more than once but under ten times. The chain employs TRBV18 and TRBJ2-7, with 12 bases that match TRBD2. Germline assignment: CDR1 KGHSH and CDR2 LQKENI. The CDR3 is 16 amino acids. V gave up 3 bases and J gave up 7 bases; unmatched junction bases: 10. DNA for the CDR3: TGTGCCAGCTCACCCCCCTCTAGCGGGGGGGCCAGGGAGCAGTACTTC. It yields the protein CASSPPSSGGAREQYF.

The rearrangement joins TRBV29-1 to TRBJ2-1; unclear D gene. Trimming cost V 5 bases and J 0 bases, with 11 bases left between them. Per the germline V gene, CDR1 is SQVTM and CDR2 is ANQGSEA. The CDR3 has 14 amino acids. The CDR3 DNA reads TGCAGCGTTTATACCAGGAGCTCCTACAATGAGCAGTTCTTC. Protein: CSVYTRSSYNEQFF.

This clonotype was counted only a few times. DNA for the CDR3: TGCGCCAGCAGCGGCGGACGGAACAATGAGCAGTTCTTC. It specifies CASSGGRNNEQFF. V gene TRBV5-1 combines with J gene TRBJ2-1, with D unclear. V was clipped by 4 bases and J by 5 bases, with 10 bases between them. Germline assignment: CDR1 SGHRS and CDR2 YFSETQ. The CDR3 has 13 residues.

This clonotype has more than one count but fewer than ten. This rearrangement joins TRBV3-1 to TRBJ1-2; D is unresolved. Germline assignment: CDR1 LGHDT and CDR2 YNNKEL (reference sequence). V lost 0 bases to trimming and J lost 8 bases, with 13 bases between them. The CDR3 runs to 14 residues. CDR3 protein: CASSQDFRKTGYTF. Here the CDR3 DNA reads TGTGCCAGCAGCCAAGACTTCAGAAAGACCGGCTACACCTTC.

This chain connects TRBV7-3 to TRBJ2-5, with 11 bases that match TRBD2. The germline CDR1 and CDR2 sequences are SGHTA and FQGTGA. The V segment lost 4 bases and the J segment 0 bases; nucleotides outside the gene matches: 10. This CDR3 has 18 amino acids. The CDR3 protein is CASSSFPRLAGNQETQYF. The CDR3 DNA reads TGTGCCAGCAGCTCCTTCCCGAGACTAGCGGGAAACCAAGAGACCCAGTACTTC.